These T cell receptor beta chains were read from a single sample in a study of blood T cells in healthy people across ages. TCRdb used MiXCR to reprocess the 5' RACE reads, holding one entry per CDR3 protein. The repertoire holds roughly 1,500,000 distinct CDR3 sequences, with about 43% as singletons. The specimen sequenced was blood. These receptors originate from a woman in her late teens or twenties in good health. CDR3s include the opening cysteine and the closing phenylalanine or tryptophan. The order of the fields is CDR3 DNA, CDR3 protein, J gene, clone size, D gene, V gene. A D gene is named only where the DNA matches it firmly. The listing skips clone size in some rows; elsewhere it reads once, few, many or a size class.

CDR3nt: TGTGCCATCAGTGGACAGAACTCTGGGGCCAACGTCCTGACTTTC; CDR3aa: CAISGQNSGANVLTF; j_gene: TRBJ2-6; abundance: few; d_gene: NA; v_gene: TRBV10-3
CDR3nt: TGTGCCAGCGGCCTACTCGTCGCCTACGAGCAGTACTTC; CDR3aa: CASGLLVAYEQYF; j_gene: TRBJ2-7; abundance: NA; d_gene: NA; v_gene: TRBV2
CDR3nt: TGCAGTGCTATTTGGCAGAACTCCTACGAGCAGTACTTC; CDR3aa: CSAIWQNSYEQYF; j_gene: TRBJ2-7; abundance: NA; d_gene: NA; v_gene: TRBV20-1
CDR3nt: TGTGCCACCTCAAGGGCTAGCGGGAGGGCCGATATCTCCTACGAGCAGTACTTC; CDR3aa: CATSRASGRADISYEQYF; j_gene: TRBJ2-7; abundance: NA; d_gene: TRBD2; v_gene: TRBV27
CDR3nt: TGTGCCAGCAGCTCAGAGGGCCTAGCGGGAGGGTTGGTAGGCGAGCAGTTCTTC; CDR3aa: CASSSEGLAGGLVGEQFF; j_gene: TRBJ2-1; abundance: NA; d_gene: TRBD2; v_gene: TRBV7-9
CDR3nt: TGTGCCATCAGTGATGGGGCGACGGGTCTTAATCAGCCCCAGCATTTT; CDR3aa: CAISDGATGLNQPQHF; j_gene: TRBJ1-5; abundance: NA; d_gene: NA; v_gene: TRBV10-3
CDR3nt: TGCGCCAGCAGCTTGGAACGTCGAGAGACCCAGTACTTC; CDR3aa: CASSLERRETQYF; j_gene: TRBJ2-5; abundance: NA; d_gene: NA; v_gene: TRBV5-1
CDR3nt: TGCAGTGCTAGCCCCTTTATCAGCGGACTAGCGGGACCAACCTACGAGCAGTACTTC; CDR3aa: CSASPFISGLAGPTYEQYF; j_gene: TRBJ2-7; abundance: few; d_gene: TRBD2; v_gene: TRBV20-1
CDR3nt: TGTGCCGGCAGCCAACGGACTAGCGGGAGGACCGGGCAAGAGACCCAGTACTTC; CDR3aa: CAGSQRTSGRTGQETQYF; j_gene: TRBJ2-5; abundance: NA; d_gene: TRBD2; v_gene: TRBV4-2
CDR3nt: TGTGCCACCACGAGGCAGGGAGTGAACACTGAAGCTTTCTTT; CDR3aa: CATTRQGVNTEAFF; j_gene: TRBJ1-1; abundance: NA; d_gene: NA; v_gene: TRBV7-9